The clone carrying this T cell receptor (beta chain) showed up just a few times. Its matching antigen is unknown. This sample is part of a study of T-cell memory formation after mild COVID-19. Findings and caveats of the study: CD8+ contracting clones occupied EMRA, while CD4+ ones occupied mainly CM and EM.

V lost 4 bases and J 5 bases, leaving 12 bases between the germline ends. The CDR3 sequence is 14 residues long. TCRdb reprocessed the 5' RACE reads via MiXCR and lists one record per CDR3 protein. The repertoire has about 130,000 distinct CDR3 sequences, around 15% of them found once; the top ten carry 5% to 5.5%. This chain connects TRBV12-3 or TRBV12-4 to TRBJ2-1; D might be TRBD1 (6 bases). The sequencing input was PBMCs or a T cell subset sorted from them (not recorded which). This sequence was found in a young man who had mild COVID-19 (a few samples of this study predate the infection). Cell type and time point are not known. In DNA form, the CDR3 reads TGTGCCAGCAGTTCCCGACAGGCGAACAATGAGCAGTTCTTC. This sequence encodes CASSSRQANNEQFF.